These T cell receptor beta chains were read from a single sample in a study of T cell repertoires in cytomegalovirus infection. These receptors' targets are unknown. TCRdb reanalysed the reads using MiXCR and keeps one entry per CDR3 protein. The sample includes about 360,000 distinct CDR3 sequences, about 32% of them seen just once. The input for sequencing was cultured PBMCs, taken from culture after CMV antigen stimulation. All receptors come from a human donor in good health (CMV status not recorded). Some clones in this sample may be carry-over from other donors' samples. Each CDR3 is given with its conserved first and last residue. Each record gives: J gene, D gene, clone size, V gene, CDR3 protein. The D gene is left open where the match is weak. Rows may omit the clone size; those that give it use once, few, many or a size class.

j_gene: TRBJ1-3
d_gene: NA
abundance: NA
v_gene: TRBV4-3
CDR3aa: CASSQAQNSGNTIYF

j_gene: TRBJ2-3
d_gene: TRBD2
abundance: NA
v_gene: TRBV29-1
CDR3aa: CSVEDGEGLTDTQYF

j_gene: TRBJ2-1
d_gene: TRBD1
abundance: few
v_gene: TRBV7-6
CDR3aa: CASSNRDRNYNEQFF

j_gene: TRBJ1-5
d_gene: NA
abundance: NA
v_gene: TRBV12-3/TRBV12-4
CDR3aa: CASSLRAGPQPQHF

j_gene: TRBJ2-3
d_gene: TRBD2
abundance: many
v_gene: TRBV7-6
CDR3aa: CASSLAGGFSTDTQYF

j_gene: TRBJ2-1
d_gene: TRBD2
abundance: few
v_gene: TRBV6-2/TRBV6-3
CDR3aa: CASSYADLAVIYNEQFF

j_gene: TRBJ2-3
d_gene: TRBD2
abundance: NA
v_gene: TRBV7-6
CDR3aa: CASSSLAGAHTDTQYF

j_gene: TRBJ1-1
d_gene: TRBD1
abundance: many
v_gene: TRBV7-4
CDR3aa: CASSMGQGANTEAFF

j_gene: TRBJ2-1
d_gene: TRBD2
abundance: NA
v_gene: TRBV19
CDR3aa: CASSIGDPGGNEQFF

j_gene: TRBJ2-3
d_gene: NA
abundance: NA
v_gene: TRBV28
CDR3aa: CASSSGGIRPDTQYF

j_gene: TRBJ1-1
d_gene: NA
abundance: once
v_gene: TRBV25-1
CDR3aa: CASRGRALNTEAFF

j_gene: TRBJ2-1
d_gene: NA
abundance: few
v_gene: TRBV11-2
CDR3aa: CASSLVATPYNEQFF

j_gene: TRBJ2-7
d_gene: NA
abundance: NA
v_gene: TRBV6-2/TRBV6-3
CDR3aa: CASRPDGYEQYF

j_gene: TRBJ1-2
d_gene: TRBD1
abundance: NA
v_gene: TRBV7-8
CDR3aa: CASSSRTQDRVRPGYTF

j_gene: TRBJ2-5
d_gene: NA
abundance: NA
v_gene: TRBV12-3/TRBV12-4
CDR3aa: CASSLARTETQSF